This T cell receptor beta chain was profiled in a study of T cell responses to AZD1222 COVID-19 vaccine. V lost 2 bases, J lost 8 bases, and 13 bases lay in between. Germline lookup yields CDR1 KGHSH and CDR2 LQKENI. The CDR3 has 15 residues. Analysis merged second doses at about 4 or about 12 weeks. Overall study findings and caveats: Dominant CD4 TCR responses targeted spike regions 160-218 and 743-854. Spike-specific TCRs gained breadth and depth after people received two AZD1222 doses. In a largely white British group with more females than males, clonal diversity was possibly underestimated.

Produced via immunoSEQ multiplex PCR; TCRdb's table is partial and in-frame only. Here the sample spans tens of thousands of clones, roughly 90% being singletons. Points on this clone: What it recognizes is unknown.

The chain recombines TRBV18 with TRBJ1-6; TRBD1 is a possible D gene (6 bases). Material: peripheral blood, obtained 28 days after the second AZD1222 dose. The source is an adult who received the AZD1222 COVID-19 vaccine. For the CDR3, the DNA is TGTGCCAGCTCACCAATGGGGACAATGGATTCACCCCTCCACTTT. This codes for CASSPMGTMDSPLHF.